This T cell receptor (beta chain) appears in the sequencing data of a study of T cells in Graves' hyperthyroidism and ophthalmopathy. Study-wide background: Blood was drawn when the patient was first diagnosed and still untreated.

Findings and caveats of the study: Ophthalmopathy was separated from stable hyperthyroidism by a 13 V-J model.

Per the germline V gene, CDR1 is KGHSH and CDR2 is LQKENI. The CDR3 has 16 amino acids. V lost 0 bases to trimming and J lost 2 bases; unmatched junction nucleotides: 5. This clonotype was seen at least ten times. As yet, its antigen is unknown. Amplified regions were TCR beta CDR3 sequences from RNA transcripts. Carried out on the TCR CDR3, a first-round RT-PCR used the HTBI primer set. TCRdb ran MiXCR on the multiplex PCR reads and lists one entry per CDR3 protein. Here the sample spans a few hundred thousand distinct CDR3 sequences, roughly 15% being singletons. Exclusion of patients followed from uncontrolled infection, other autoimmune disease, pregnancy or lactation. Source material for PBMCs was less than 12 ml fresh peripheral blood.

The sequenced material came from blood. The genes are TRBV18 and TRBJ2-3; 7 bases agree with TRBD2. The sequence was collected from a woman between 40 and 50 years old with Graves' ophthalmopathy. CDR3 in amino acids: CASSPPGAGSTDTQYF. The CDR3 DNA follows: TGTGCCAGCTCACCACCGGGAGCGGGGTCCACAGATACGCAGTATTTT.